The 25 T cell receptor beta chains below were found in one sample sequenced in a study of Graves' ophthalmopathy and Graves' hyperthyroidism. TCR beta CDR3 regions were amplified from RNA transcripts. An initial RT-PCR round employing HTBI primers preceded a second-round multiplex PCR. TCRdb re-analysed the multiplex PCR reads in MiXCR, keeping a single row per CDR3 protein. Among about 740,000 distinct CDR3 sequences listed, around 40% were seen once. Sequenced sample: peripheral blood. All receptors come from an adult man with Graves' ophthalmopathy.

As for this clonotype: This sequence may be a read error, since a much larger clone differs from it by one base. The chain joins TRBV19 to TRBJ1-2; 10 bases line up with TRBD1. The CDR3 extends over 15 amino acids. J was trimmed by 6 bases and V by 7 bases; bases with no gene match: 11. Germline V CDR1 and CDR2: LNHDA, SQIVND (reference sequence). The chain's CDR3 is CASTGQGFVKDGYTF. CDR3 bases: TGTGCCAGTACGGGACAGGGGTTTGTTAAGGATGGCTACACCTTC.

This clonotype appeared a few times. The chain links TRBV7-2 to TRBJ1-5; tentative D call: TRBD1 (6 bases). Looked up from germline, CDR1 is SGHTA and CDR2 is FQGNSA. The length of the CDR3 is 16 residues. The germline V and J ends were trimmed by 5 bases and 7 bases, with 21 bases remaining between them. The CDR3 nucleotides are TGTGCCAGCAGCCAAGATCCACAGGGACTAAAACAGCCCCAGCATTTT. Its translation is CASSQDPQGLKQPQHF. The entire variable domain, with the rest obtained from reference TRBV7-2 and TRBJ1-5, is as follows: GAGVSQSPSNKVTEKGKDVELRCDPISGHTALYWYRQSLGQGLEFLIYFQGNSAPDKSGLPSDRFSAERTGGSVSTLTIQRTQQEDSAVYLCASSQDPQGLKQPQHFGDGTRLSIL.

There are many counts of this clonotype. The chain uses TRBV7-2 and TRBJ1-1, with D unclear. This CDR3 is 13 amino acids long. Germline V gene data show CDR1 as SGHTA and CDR2 as FQGNSA. Trimming removed 6 bases at V and 3 bases at J, with 11 bases between. CDR3 coding DNA: TGTGCCAGCAGGTCCCACCGGGACACTGAAGCTTTCTTT. Translated: CASRSHRDTEAFF.

The sample holds many counts of this clonotype. The gene calls are TRBV29-1 and TRBJ1-2; TRBD1 agrees at 10 bases. V gave up 1 base and J gave up 6 bases; unmatched junction bases: 8. Germline V lookup: CDR1 SQVTM, CDR2 ANQGSEA. The CDR3 has 15 amino acids. The CDR3 sequence is CSVEGTGGVRDGYTF. For the CDR3, the DNA is TGCAGCGTTGAAGGGACAGGGGGTGTTCGCGATGGCTACACCTTC.

With respect to this clonotype: This may come from a read error, since a much larger clone is one base off. This CDR3 is missing its conserved last phenylalanine or tryptophan, likely due to a read error. V is TRBV7-9 and J is TRBJ2-5; 9 nucleotides align to TRBD2. The CDR3 is made up of 16 amino acids. The junction had 6 bases not matched to a gene; V was cut back by 0 bases and J by 4 bases. CDR1 is SEHNR, CDR2 FQNEAQ, per germline (reference sequence). CDR3 in DNA: TGTGCCAGCAGCTTAGCTTGGACTAGCGAAGCAGAGACCCAGTACGTC. Translation: CASSLAWTSEAETQYV.

V gene TRBV2 combines with J gene TRBJ2-7; TRBD1 matches 7 bases. This CDR3 contains 15 residues. Germline V gene sequence: CDR1 SNHLY, CDR2 FYNNEI. V lost 5 bases, J lost 4 bases, and 11 bases stayed unmatched. CDR3 DNA sequence: TGTGCCAGCAGTTCGCGATGGGGACAGCTGTACGAGCAGTACTTC. As protein: CASSSRWGQLYEQYF.

The chain joins TRBV6-5 to TRBJ1-1; tentative D call: TRBD1 (5 bases). CDR3 length equals 17 residues. Germline CDR1 reads MNHEY; CDR2 reads SVGAGI. Deletions cut 3 bases from V and 0 bases from J, with 17 bases between. The CDR3 sequence: CASSYLSKDTLNTEAFF. The CDR3 region has the DNA TGTGCCAGCAGTTATTTATCGAAGGACACATTGAACACTGAAGCTTTCTTT.

The CDR3 nucleotides read TGTGCCAGCAGCTTAGAACCCGTCCCGGGCACTGAAGCTTTCTTT. Amino acid sequence: CASSLEPVPGTEAFF. The V and J genes are TRBV11-2 and TRBJ1-1; D uncertain. V dropped 0 bases and J dropped 4 bases, with 12 bases sitting between them. Germline V gives CDR1 SGHAT, CDR2 FQNNGV. The length of the CDR3 is 15 residues.

The V gene is TRBV10-3, the J gene TRBJ2-7; tentatively, D is TRBD2 (7 bases). CDR1 and CDR2 from the germline V gene are ENHRY and SYGVKD. The CDR3 has 14 residues. V lost 7 bases, J lost 2 bases, and 15 bases lay in between. CDR3 amino acids: CAIKKGGGAYEQYF. CDR3 coding DNA: TGTGCCATCAAAAAGGGAGGGGGTGCCTACGAGCAGTACTTC.

This clonotype has ten or more counts. DNA for the CDR3: TGTGCCAGCAGATCAGACGGGCAAGAGACCCAGTACTTC. Encoded protein: CASRSDGQETQYF. V is TRBV2 and J is TRBJ2-5, with D hard to call. Germline CDR1 and CDR2: SNHLY and FYNNEI. Trimming pared 6 bases from V and 2 bases from J, leaving 10 bases between. This CDR3 has 13 residues.

As regards this clonotype: One base away lies a much larger clone, so this may be a sequencing read error. This CDR3 is missing its conserved last phenylalanine or tryptophan, likely due to a read error. The chain combines TRBV5-1 with TRBJ1-6; tentatively, D is TRBD1 (5 bases). The CDR3 length is 14 residues. Trimming cost V 3 bases and J 10 bases, with 14 bases left between them. Germline V gene lookup returns CDR1 SGHRS and CDR2 YFSETQ. This chain's CDR3 is CASSSDGRGSPLHL. CDR3 DNA: TGCGCCAGCAGCTCGGACGGACGGGGGTCACCCCTCCACCTT.

A few counts support this clonotype. J is TRBJ1-2 and V is TRBV7-2; D not resolved. The CDR3 spans 12 residues. V was pared by 6 bases and J by 6 bases, with 11 bases between. Germline CDR1 and CDR2: SGHTA and FQGNSA. This CDR3 is CASSSPRHGYTF. For the CDR3, the DNA is TGTGCCAGCAGTTCCCCCAGGCATGGCTACACCTTC.

Regarding this clonotype: A clone one base away is much larger, so this may be a read error. The V and J genes are TRBV7-7 and TRBJ1-1; D is uncertain. Germline CDR1 is SSHAT and CDR2 is FNYEAQ (reference sequence). The CDR3 contains 16 residues. As DNA, the CDR3 is TGTGCTAGCAGCTTAGCTATGTTGGTGGGGTACACTGGAGCTTTCTTT. The encoded protein is CASSLAMLVGYTGAFF.

The chain links TRBV20-1 to TRBJ2-5; D unresolved. This CDR3 region has 15 residues. Germline loops: CDR1 DFQATT, CDR2 SNEGSKA (reference sequence). Trimming shortened V by 7 bases and J by 3 bases, and 21 bases separated the two germline ends. CDR3 amino acids: CSVGRPILAKETQYF. In nucleotides, the CDR3 is TGCAGTGTAGGCCGACCTATACTTGCCAAAGAGACCCAGTACTTC.

The chain links TRBV20-1 to TRBJ2-7; 8 nucleotides align to TRBD1. Germline V lookup: CDR1 DFQATT, CDR2 SNEGSKA (reference sequence). The CDR3 runs to 14 residues. V was pared by 6 bases and J by 5 bases, with 12 bases of the junction left unmatched. The CDR3 nucleotides read TGCAGTGCATCCGGACAGGGAGCGGTGGACGAGCAGTACTTC. As protein: CSASGQGAVDEQYF.

This clonotype was seen more than once but under ten times. This sequence joins TRBV7-9 and TRBJ2-7; D may be TRBD1 (6 bases). This CDR3 comprises 13 residues. CDR1 is SEHNR, CDR2 FQNEAQ, per germline (reference sequence). V lost 3 bases, J lost 5 bases, and 11 bases lay in between. For the CDR3, the DNA is TGTGCCAGCAGCTTGAGGGGGACCCACGAGCAGTACTTC. Residues: CASSLRGTHEQYF.

This sequence joins TRBV5-6 and TRBJ1-5, with D perhaps TRBD1 (5 bases). The CDR3 has 14 amino acids. The ends were cut back, 6 bases at V and 2 bases at J, with 12 bases in the middle. Germline loops: CDR1 SGHDT, CDR2 YYEEEE. The CDR3 DNA sequence: TGTGCCAGCATCCTTTGGGGGGGCAATCAGCCCCAGCATTTT. Protein: CASILWGGNQPQHF.

This clonotype was found a few times. The chain links TRBV12-3 or TRBV12-4 to TRBJ1-2; no firm D call. Trimming took 8 bases from V and 8 from J, leaving 18 bases between them. The CDR3 is 13 amino acids. CDR3 sequence reads: CASSTTAELGYTF. CDR3 in DNA: TGTGCCAGCTCGACGACCGCGGAGTTAGGCTACACCTTC.

This clonotype has just a few counts. The CDR3 DNA is TGTGCCAGCACCTCGGGACTAGCGGGAGATGAGACCCAGTACTTC. Its protein is CASTSGLAGDETQYF. The rearrangement links TRBV5-8 to TRBJ2-5, with 14 bases lining up with TRBD2. Germline CDR1 reads SGHTS; CDR2 reads YDEGEE. This CDR3 has 15 residues. V shed 6 bases, J shed 5 bases, and the junction held 6 bases outside the gene matches.

This clonotype was seen once. V usage is TRBV2 and J usage is TRBJ1-2, with a possible D match to TRBD1 (5 bases). V was clipped by 8 bases and J by 3 bases, with 16 bases between them. The length of the CDR3 is 14 residues. Looked up from germline, CDR1 is SNHLY and CDR2 is FYNNEI. The CDR3 DNA is TGTGCCAGCTCACGGGCAGGGATCTACTATGGCTACACCTTC. Amino acids: CASSRAGIYYGYTF.

This clonotype has ten or more counts. The chain links TRBV11-2 to TRBJ1-1, with unresolved D. The V end was cut by 11 bases, the J end by 6 bases, with 16 bases between. From germline, CDR1 is SGHAT and CDR2 FQNNGV. CDR3 length equals 12 residues. The CDR3 region is CAGRRGRAEAFF. In DNA form, the CDR3 reads TGTGCCGGCCGGAGAGGTAGAGCTGAAGCTTTCTTT. The full variable domain, in which reference TRBV11-2 and TRBJ1-1 provide the parts outside the CDR3, is EAGVAQSPRYKIIEKRQSVAFWCNPISGHATLYWYQQILGQGPKLLIQFQNNGVVDDSQLPKDRFSAERLKGVDSTLKIQPAKLEDSAVYLCAGRRGRAEAFFGQGTRLTVV.

This sequence joins TRBV6-5 and TRBJ2-7, with 7 bases identical to TRBD2. V dropped 0 bases and J dropped 6; count of bases not matched to a gene: 5. Germline V gene data show CDR1 as MNHEY and CDR2 as SVGAGI. The CDR3 runs 14 residues. The CDR3: CASSYSRGVGEQYF. For the CDR3, the DNA is TGTGCCAGCAGTTACTCACGGGGGGTGGGCGAGCAGTACTTC.

V is TRBV7-9 and J is TRBJ1-3, with D tentatively TRBD1 (5 bases). CDR3 length: 16 amino acids. Germline V CDR1 and CDR2: SEHNR, FQNEAQ (reference sequence). V was pared by 5 bases and J by 1 base, with 15 bases between. The CDR3 DNA reads as TGTGCCAGCAGCCGGCCGGGGGGTTCATCTGGAAACACCATATATTTT. Amino acid sequence: CASSRPGGSSGNTIYF. Full variable domain (remainder filled in from reference TRBV7-9 and TRBJ1-3): DTGVSQNPRHKITKRGQNVTFRCDPISEHNRLYWYRQTLGQGPEFLTYFQNEAQLEKSRLLSDRFSAERPKGSFSTLEIQRTEQGDSAMYLCASSRPGGSSGNTIYFGEGSWLTVV.

This clonotype appeared once. This chain uses TRBV7-2 with TRBJ2-5, with 9 nucleotides matching TRBD2. With the DNA end fitting TRBJ2-1 better, the J assignment may be wrong. The germline gives CDR1 SGHTA, CDR2 FQGNSA. The CDR3 has 13 amino acids. The CDR3 is CASSLHSGGPQFF. CDR3 nucleotide sequence: TGTGCCAGCAGCTTACACAGCGGGGGGCCACAGTTCTTC.

The chain uses TRBV2 and TRBJ2-3, with 11 bases identical to TRBD2. V gave up 8 bases and J gave up 0 bases; unmatched junction bases: 22. Germline V gives CDR1 SNHLY, CDR2 FYNNEI. This CDR3 is 21 amino acids long. The CDR3 coding sequence is TGTGCCAGCGGACGGACAGGGTATTCTAGCGGGGGGTCAATGAGCACAGATACGCAGTATTTT. Translating gives CASGRTGYSSGGSMSTDTQYF.